This TCR beta chain was sequenced during a study of blood T cell repertoires in COVID-19. Study as a whole: The United States, Italy and Spain were the sources of the acute and convalescent COVID-19 samples. T cells, B-cell-depleted T cells, or PBMCs provided the cDNA or gDNA that served as material.

Original data processing: Counts of nucleated cells, estimated from reference gene primer amplification, were obtained. The protocol was immunoSEQ multiplex PCR, while the TCRdb copy is restricted to in-frame clones and leaves out a portion. V, J and clone size are taken as reported in that table, and D and trimming were inferred from the DNA itself. The table lists hundreds of thousands of clones, 70% to 90% of them singletons. The source of this sequence is a woman aged 25 to 39 with active or convalescent COVID-19. The source material was peripheral blood.

For the CDR3, the DNA is TGTGCCAGCAGTACAGGGTACGGTGGCTACACCTTC. Residues: CASSTGYGGYTF. V gene TRBV27 combines with J gene TRBJ1-2, with a weak D call TRBD1 (6 bases). Germline-derived CDR1 and CDR2 are MNHEY and SMNVEV (reference sequence). The CDR3 totals 12 residues. Trimming pared 5 bases from V and 7 bases from J, leaving 11 bases between.